This T cell receptor (beta chain) derives from a study of blood T cells in healthy people across ages. Study observations and caveats: Diversity was higher, and naive CD4+ cells more numerous, in long-lived donors than in aged donors.

A second roughly 6 to 12 cycle PCR used barcoded and J-beta primers. The template-switch adaptor was a 5' adaptor with 12 random nucleotides. It tagged each cDNA molecule. MiXCR, run by TCRdb on the 5' RACE reads, gives a single entry per CDR3 protein. The data contain around 850,000 distinct CDR3 sequences, about 36% of them singletons. This clonotype showed up just once. Its antigen is currently unknown. V dropped 1 base and J dropped 0 bases, with 13 bases sitting between them. Germline-derived CDR1 and CDR2 are SQVTM and ANQGSEA. This CDR3 contains 17 residues. The sequencing sample was made of blood. The gene calls are TRBV29-1 and TRBJ1-6; D not resolved. This clonotype originated in a man aged 18-30 years in good health. The CDR3 region has the DNA TGCAGCGTTGAAGGGGCCCAGGAGAGCTCCTATAATTCACCCCTCCACTTT. Its protein is CSVEGAQESSYNSPLHF.